Each of the 11 T cell receptor beta chains below was sequenced from the same sample in a study of vaccination effects on CD4 cells after COVID-19. Some clones are missing from TCRdb's copy, which holds only in-frame ones; the method was immunoSEQ multiplex PCR. This table has 30,000 to 45,000 clones, roughly 79% appearing once. Antigens of these TCRs are unknown. In the ViraFEST assay, antigen-specific CD4+ clonotypes were identified by expansion after peptide-pool stimulation. Having been cultured for around ten days, the cells underwent CD4+ T cell isolation. Participants were given two doses of BNT162b2 or mRNA-1273 vaccine. Sample: CD4+ T cells from PBMCs cultured with HCoV-NL63 spike peptides, taken after COVID-19 vaccination. These receptors originate from a human donor who received a COVID-19 vaccine. Some clones in this sample may be carry-over from other donors' samples.

In this sample, this clone turned up a few times. J is TRBJ2-1 and V is TRBV30; TRBD1 or TRBD2 may be the D gene (6 bases each). Germline values: CDR1 GTSNPN, CDR2 SVGIG (reference sequence). The length of the CDR3 is 14 residues. The V end was cut by 0 bases, the J end by 4 bases, with 10 bases between. In DNA form, the CDR3 reads TGTGCCTGGAGTGTGGGGGGCGCGTACAATGAGCAGTTCTTC. Translating gives CAWSVGGAYNEQFF. Variable domain in full (rest from reference TRBV30 and TRBJ2-1): SQTIHQWPATLVQPVGSPLSLECTVEGTSNPNLYWYRQAAGRGLQLLFYSVGIGQISSEVPQNLSASRPQDRQFILSSKKLLLSDSGFYLCAWSVGGAYNEQFFGPGTRLTVL.

This chain joins TRBV19 and TRBJ1-2, with D unresolved. The CDR3 length is 17 residues. Germline values: CDR1 LNHDA, CDR2 SQIVND (reference sequence). V lost 2 bases to trimming and J lost 0 bases, with 16 bases between them. The CDR3 is CASSISHSRVSNYGYTF. The CDR3 coding sequence is TGTGCCAGTAGTATATCGCACAGCCGTGTCTCTAACTATGGCTACACCTTC. Complete variable domain (other parts from reference TRBV19 and TRBJ1-2): DGGITQSPKYLFRKEGQNVTLSCEQNLNHDAMYWYRQDPGQGLRLIYYSQIVNDFQKGDIAEGYSVSREKKESFPLTVTSAQKNPTAFYLCASSISHSRVSNYGYTFGSGTRLTVV.

This chain links TRBV6-5 with TRBJ2-3; weak D call: TRBD2 (6 bases). Deletions cut 2 bases from V and 1 base from J, with 10 bases between. The germline V gene encodes CDR1 MNHEY and CDR2 SVGAGI. The CDR3 covers 15 residues. For the CDR3, the DNA is TGTGCCAGCAGTTACGAGGGGACTGGCACAGATACGCAGTATTTT. The encoded protein is CASSYEGTGTDTQYF.

The chain is built from TRBV6-6 and TRBJ2-3, with D perhaps given as TRBD1 or TRBD2 (5 bases each). Germline values: CDR1 MNHNY, CDR2 SVGAGI (reference sequence). The CDR3 has 14 amino acids. V lost 6 bases and J 3 bases, leaving 13 bases between the germline ends. The CDR3 spells CASSLGTVTDTQYF. CDR3 in DNA: TGTGCCAGCAGCCTAGGGACGGTGACAGATACGCAGTATTTT.

The V and J genes are TRBV13 and TRBJ1-1, with D tentatively TRBD1 (6 bases). Trimming removed 1 base at V and 1 base at J, with 19 bases between. The CDR3 contains 18 residues. Germline loops: CDR1 PRHDT, CDR2 FYEKMQ (reference sequence). CDR3 bases: TGTGCCAGCAGCTTAGCTTCTAGGACAGACCAAAAGAACACTGAAGCTTTCTTT. The encoded protein is CASSLASRTDQKNTEAFF.

The rearrangement links TRBV28 to TRBJ1-4, with D possibly TRBD1 on 6 matching bases. V was shortened by 6 bases and J by 4 bases, with 12 bases between the two germline ends. Looked up from germline, CDR1 is MDHEN and CDR2 is SYDVKM. The CDR3 is made up of 14 amino acids. Here the CDR3 reads CASRKGGGNEKLFF. CDR3 nucleotide sequence: TGTGCCAGCAGAAAAGGGGGAGGTAATGAAAAACTGTTTTTT.

The V and J genes are TRBV2 and TRBJ1-5; D ambiguous. Germline V CDR1 and CDR2: SNHLY, FYNNEI. CDR3 length: 14 amino acids. V gave up 4 bases and J gave up 1 base, with 8 bases separating them. CDR3 sequence: CASSGAGSNQPQHF. The CDR3 nucleotides are TGTGCCAGCAGTGGGGCAGGAAGCAATCAGCCCCAGCATTTT.

This sequence joins TRBV3-1 (or the pseudogene TRBV3-2) and TRBJ1-1; the D is unclear. V was clipped by 3 bases and J by 9 bases, with 11 bases between them. Germline CDR1 is LGHDT and CDR2 is YNNKEL (reference sequence). The CDR3 sequence is 12 residues long. The CDR3 region has the DNA TGTGCCAGCAGCCAGTATACAGAAAAAGCTTTCTTT. This codes for CASSQYTEKAFF.

The chain couples TRBV7-2 to TRBJ2-2, with TRBD2 matching over 8 bases. CDR1 and CDR2 from the germline V gene are SGHTA and FQGNSA. Germline trimming cut 2 bases from V and 4 bases from J; bases unmatched to any gene: 6. CDR3 size: 16 residues. CDR3 coding DNA: TGTGCCAGCAGCTTAACCCGTGCGGGGGGCACCGGGGAGCTGTTTTTT. It is translated as CASSLTRAGGTGELFF.

The chain recombines TRBV7-2 with TRBJ1-3; 11 positions agree with TRBD1. This CDR3 region has 15 residues. In germline, CDR1 is SGHTA, CDR2 FQGNSA. Trimming cost V 1 base and J 9 bases; bases outside gene matches: 5. CDR3 bases: TGTGCCAGCAGCTTAGTGGGGACAGGGGGTTCCACCATATATTTT. Its translation is CASSLVGTGGSTIYF.

The rearrangement uses TRBV29-1 and TRBJ2-3; the match to TRBD2 covers 11 bases. Trimming at V came to 5 bases and at J to 2 bases, leaving 9 bases not matched to a gene. The germline gives CDR1 SQVTM, CDR2 ANQGSEA. The CDR3 has 16 residues. The CDR3 region has the DNA TGCAGCGTTTCTGGTAGCGGGGGGGCCTACACAGATACGCAGTATTTT. Translating gives CSVSGSGGAYTDTQYF.